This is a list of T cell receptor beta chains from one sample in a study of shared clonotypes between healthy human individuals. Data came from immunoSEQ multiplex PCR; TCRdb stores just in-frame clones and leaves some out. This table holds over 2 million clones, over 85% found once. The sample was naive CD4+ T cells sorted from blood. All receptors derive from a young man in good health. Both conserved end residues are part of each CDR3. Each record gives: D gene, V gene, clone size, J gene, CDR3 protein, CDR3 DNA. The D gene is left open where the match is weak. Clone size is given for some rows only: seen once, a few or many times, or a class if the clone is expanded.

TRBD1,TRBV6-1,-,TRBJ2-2,CASSEQGANTGELFF,TGTGCCAGCAGTGAACAGGGGGCAAACACCGGGGAGCTGTTTTTT
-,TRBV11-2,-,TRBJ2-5,CASSFSGGRETQYF,TGTGCCAGCAGCTTTTCGGGGGGCCGGGAGACCCAGTACTTC
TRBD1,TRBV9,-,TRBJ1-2,CASSERAGQRPYGYTF,TGTGCCAGCAGTGAGCGGGCGGGACAGCGACCTTATGGCTACACCTTC
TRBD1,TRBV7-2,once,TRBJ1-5,CASSIFPGQGNQPQHF,TGTGCCAGCAGCATATTCCCGGGACAGGGAAATCAGCCCCAGCATTTT
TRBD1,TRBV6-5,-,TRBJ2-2,CASRWDRNTGELFF,TGTGCCAGCAGATGGGACAGGAACACCGGGGAGCTGTTTTTT
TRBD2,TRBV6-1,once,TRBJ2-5,CASSGSSGGQETQYF,TGTGCCAGCAGTGGTTCGAGCGGGGGCCAAGAGACCCAGTACTTC
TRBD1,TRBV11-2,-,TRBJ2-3,CASSRDGQGKRTDTQYF,TGTGCCAGCAGCCGCGATGGACAGGGAAAACGAACAGATACGCAGTATTTT
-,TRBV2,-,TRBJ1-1,CASTDTEAFF,TGTGCCAGCACCGACACTGAAGCTTTCTTT
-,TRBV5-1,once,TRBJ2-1,CASSPYLATAMDEQFF,TGCGCCAGCAGCCCCTACCTAGCCACAGCAATGGATGAGCAGTTCTTC
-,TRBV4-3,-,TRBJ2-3,CASSQDVTGVGTDTQYF,TGCGCCAGCAGCCAAGATGTAACGGGAGTGGGTACAGATACGCAGTATTTT
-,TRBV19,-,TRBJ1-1,CASSTVSRNTEAFF,TGTGCCAGTAGTACTGTCAGCAGAAACACTGAAGCTTTCTTT
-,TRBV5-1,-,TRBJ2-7,CASSPQTGAYEQYF,TGCGCCAGCAGCCCCCAGACAGGTGCCTACGAGCAGTACTTC
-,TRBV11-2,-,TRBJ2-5,CASSTQGLKQETQYF,TGTGCCAGCAGCACCCAGGGACTGAAACAAGAGACCCAGTACTTC
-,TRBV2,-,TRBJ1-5,CASSRGFNQPQHF,TGTGCCAGCAGTAGGGGCTTCAATCAGCCCCAGCATTTT
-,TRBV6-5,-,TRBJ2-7,CASSTRTRRGEQYF,TGTGCCAGCAGCACCCGGACTCGTCGGGGCGAGCAGTACTTC
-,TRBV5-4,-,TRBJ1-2,CASSAADGGYTF,TGTGCCAGCTCCGCAGCAGACGGTGGCTACACCTTC
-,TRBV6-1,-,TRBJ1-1,CASGLGGVNTEAFF,TGTGCCAGCGGTTTGGGTGGAGTGAACACTGAAGCTTTCTTT
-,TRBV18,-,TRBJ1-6,CASSPLPGEALHF,TGTGCCAGCTCACCACTGCCAGGGGAGGCCCTCCACTTT
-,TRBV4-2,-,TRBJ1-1,CASSQDGVNTEAFF,TGTGCCAGCAGCCAGGACGGGGTGAACACTGAAGCTTTCTTT
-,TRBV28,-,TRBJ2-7,CASSPPWGGPYEQYF,TGTGCCAGCAGTCCCCCTTGGGGGGGGCCCTACGAGCAGTACTTC
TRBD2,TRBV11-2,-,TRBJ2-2,CASSSYSGSGTGELFF,TGTGCCAGCAGCTCGTATAGCGGGAGTGGAACCGGGGAGCTGTTTTTT
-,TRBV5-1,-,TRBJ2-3,CASRLSDTQYF,TGCGCCAGCAGATTGTCAGATACGCAGTATTTT
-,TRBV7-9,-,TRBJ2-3,CASSPAGGATDTQYF,TGTGCCAGCAGCCCCGCTGGGGGCGCGACAGATACGCAGTATTTT
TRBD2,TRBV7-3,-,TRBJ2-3,CASSPQGSGGADTQYF,TGTGCCAGCAGCCCCCAGGGTAGCGGGGGGGCAGATACGCAGTATTTT
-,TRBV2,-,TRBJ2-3,CASRVGADTQYF,TGTGCCAGCAGGGTTGGCGCAGATACGCAGTATTTT
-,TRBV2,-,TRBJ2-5,CASSAVETQYF,TGTGCCAGCAGTGCGGTAGAGACCCAGTACTTC
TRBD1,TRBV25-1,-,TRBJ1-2,CASSGAPGQGYYGYTF,TGTGCCAGCAGCGGGGCTCCGGGACAGGGTTATTATGGCTACACCTTC
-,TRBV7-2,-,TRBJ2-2,CASSPIPGTGELFF,TGTGCCAGCAGCCCAATCCCGGGCACCGGGGAGCTGTTTTTT
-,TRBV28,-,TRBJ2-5,CASNGKEGLSGPRDF,TGTGCCAGCAATGGAAAAGAAGGCCTTTCAGGACCCCGGGACTTC
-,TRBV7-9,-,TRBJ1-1,CASSPPLQDTEAFF,TGTGCCAGCAGCCCCCCCCTTCAGGACACTGAAGCTTTCTTT
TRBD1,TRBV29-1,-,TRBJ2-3,CSVSSETGGTDTQYF,TGCAGCGTTTCTTCGGAGACAGGGGGCACAGATACGCAGTATTTT
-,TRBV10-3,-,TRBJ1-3,CAISGGPASGNTIYF,TGTGCCATCAGTGGGGGACCAGCCTCTGGAAACACCATATATTTT
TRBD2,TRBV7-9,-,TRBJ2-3,CASSGLAVTDTQYF,TGTGCCAGCAGCGGACTAGCGGTCACAGATACGCAGTATTTT
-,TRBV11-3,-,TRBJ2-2,CASSKGGELFF,TGTGCCAGCAGTAAGGGCGGGGAGCTGTTTTTT
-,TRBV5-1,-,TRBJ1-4,CASSLEVGEKLFF,TGCGCCAGCAGCTTGGAGGTTGGCGAAAAACTGTTTTTT
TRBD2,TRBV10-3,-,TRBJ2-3,CAISGDGGRENTQYF,TGTGCCATCAGTGGGGACGGCGGGAGGGAAAATACGCAGTATTTT
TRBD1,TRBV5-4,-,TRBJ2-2,CASSPRQGIGTGELFF,TGTGCCAGCAGCCCCCGACAGGGTATCGGGACCGGGGAGCTGTTTTTT
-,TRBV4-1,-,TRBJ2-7,CASSRGVFMDEQYF,TGCGCCAGCAGCCGTGGGGTGTTTATGGACGAGCAGTACTTC
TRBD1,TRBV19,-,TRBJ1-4,CASSTGALGEKLFF,TGTGCCAGTAGCACAGGGGCATTAGGTGAAAAACTGTTTTTT
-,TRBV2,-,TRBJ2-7,CASSQQGLPYEQYF,TGTGCCAGCAGTCAACAGGGACTCCCCTACGAGCAGTACTTC
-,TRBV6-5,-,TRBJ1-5,CASSSAVNQPQHF,TGTGCCAGCAGTTCCGCCGTTAATCAGCCCCAGCATTTT
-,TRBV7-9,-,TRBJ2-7,CASSQGWGYEQYF,TGTGCCAGCAGCCAGGGCTGGGGCTACGAGCAGTACTTC
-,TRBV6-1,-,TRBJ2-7,CASSLPRANPYEQYF,TGTGCCAGCAGTCTTCCCCGGGCCAACCCCTACGAGCAGTACTTC
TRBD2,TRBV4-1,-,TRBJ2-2,CASSRLVLAGIAPNTGELFF,TGCGCCAGCAGCCGATTGGTACTAGCGGGCATAGCCCCGAACACCGGGGAGCTGTTTTTT